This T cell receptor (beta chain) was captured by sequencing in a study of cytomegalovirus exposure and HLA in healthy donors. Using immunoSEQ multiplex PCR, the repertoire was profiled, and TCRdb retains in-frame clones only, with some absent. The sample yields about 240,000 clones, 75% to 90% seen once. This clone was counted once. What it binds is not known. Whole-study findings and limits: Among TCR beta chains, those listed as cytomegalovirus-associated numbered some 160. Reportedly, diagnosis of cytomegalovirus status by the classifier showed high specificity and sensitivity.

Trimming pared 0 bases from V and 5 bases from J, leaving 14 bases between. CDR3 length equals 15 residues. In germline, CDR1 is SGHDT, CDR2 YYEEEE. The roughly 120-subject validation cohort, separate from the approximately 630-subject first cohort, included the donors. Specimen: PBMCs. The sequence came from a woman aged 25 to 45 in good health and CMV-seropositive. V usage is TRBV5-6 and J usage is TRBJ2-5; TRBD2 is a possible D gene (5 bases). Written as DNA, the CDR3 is TGTGCCAGCAGCTTGGTTGGTAGTAGCGAGGAGACCCAGTACTTC. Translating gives CASSLVGSSEETQYF.